Presented here are 23 T cell receptor beta chains from one specimen sequenced in a study of blood T cell repertoires in COVID-19 (dated by TCRdb to the early 2020s). Library preparation employed the immunoSEQ multiplex PCR assay. TCRdb took this table from immuneACCESS and kept in-frame rearrangements with V and J called. Such tables lack part of the clones; where checked against another copy, unresolved V genes explain under half of the gap, and the rest is unexplained. A total of 14,000 or so clones appear in this sample, around 82% of them only once. Roughly a quarter of the sample is taken by the ten largest. Sequenced material: peripheral blood. All receptors come from a woman aged 55-69 years with acute or convalescent COVID-19.

The chain couples TRBV28 to TRBJ1-1, with TRBD1 as a possible D gene (5 bases). The germline gives CDR1 MDHEN, CDR2 SYDVKM. The ends were cut back, 5 bases at V and 13 bases at J, with 17 bases in the middle. This CDR3 is built from 12 residues. The CDR3 sequence is CASSHSGREVFF. The CDR3 coding sequence is TGTGCCAGCAGTCACTCAGGGAGGGAGGTTTTCTTT.

This chain links TRBV5-1 with TRBJ2-1, with 15 bases matching TRBD2. This CDR3 comprises 15 residues. The germline V gene encodes CDR1 SGHRS and CDR2 YFSETQ. V shed 3 bases and J 7 bases; nucleotides not matched to a gene: 2. CDR3 sequence reads: CASSSGTSGGNEQFF. The CDR3, as DNA: TGCGCCAGCAGCTCCGGGACTAGCGGGGGGAATGAGCAGTTCTTC.

This chain links TRBV25-1 with TRBJ2-1, with 14 bases fitting TRBD2. CDR1 is MGHDK, CDR2 SYGVNS, per germline. The CDR3 extends over 16 amino acids. With 7 bases clipped from V and 10 bases from J, the junction kept 12 bases outside the gene matches. This CDR3 reads CASNPPGTSGRGEQFF. The CDR3 region has the DNA TGTGCCAGCAATCCCCCCGGGACTAGCGGGAGAGGAGAGCAGTTCTTC. The full variable domain, completed using reference TRBV25-1 and TRBJ2-1, is EADIYQTPRYLVIGTGKKITLECSQTMGHDKMYWYQQDPGMELHLIHYSYGVNSTEKGDLSSESTVSRIRTEHFPLTLESARPSHTSQYLCASNPPGTSGRGEQFFGPGTRLTVL.

This clone was counted a few times. V is TRBV2 and J is TRBJ2-3; TRBD1 matches 7 bases. CDR3 size: 15 residues. After removal of 6 bases from V and 3 bases from J, the junction contained 9 bases not matched to a gene. Germline CDR1 SNHLY, CDR2 FYNNEI. The CDR3 region has the DNA TGTGCCAGCAGAGAGACAGGGTTTGTAACAGATACGCAGTATTTT. Encoded protein: CASRETGFVTDTQYF.

V gene TRBV11-2 combines with J gene TRBJ2-4; possible D gene TRBD2, 6 bases. CDR1 is SGHAT and CDR2 is FQNNGV in the germline V gene. The CDR3 totals 10 residues. Trimming pared 8 bases from V and 10 bases from J, leaving 9 bases between. CDR3 residues: CASGGGIQYF. The DNA for the CDR3 is TGTGCCAGCGGTGGGGGGATTCAGTACTTC.

The genes are TRBV24-1 and TRBJ2-3; 12 nucleotides match TRBD1. Unmatched junction bases numbered 10, after V lost 9 bases and J lost 7 bases. Germline V lookup: CDR1 KGHDR, CDR2 SFDVKD. There are 15 residues in the CDR3. The CDR3 region has the DNA TGTGCCACCTATGGCCCGGGACAGGGGGCAAATACGCAGTATTTT. This sequence encodes CATYGPGQGANTQYF.

V usage is TRBV11-2 and J usage is TRBJ2-2; 7 bases match TRBD1. CDR3 length: 15 residues. J was trimmed by 5 bases and V by 3 bases; bases with no gene match: 6. In germline, CDR1 is SGHAT, CDR2 FQNNGV. The CDR3 region has the DNA TGTGCCAGCAGCTTCGGCACAGGGGATACCGGGGAGCTGTTTTTT. Its translation: CASSFGTGDTGELFF.

This clone was observed a handful of times. CDR3 sequence reads: CASSPRGGSGANVLTF. DNA of the CDR3: TGTGCCAGCAGCCCACGTGGGGGGTCTGGGGCCAACGTCCTGACTTTC. The gene calls are TRBV3-1 (or the pseudogene TRBV3-2) and TRBJ2-6, with D perhaps matching TRBD2 (6 bases). V dropped 4 bases and J dropped 1 base, with 11 bases sitting between them. The CDR3 is 16 amino acids. The germline gives CDR1 LGHDT, CDR2 YNNKEL (reference sequence).

Here the CDR3 DNA reads TGTGCCAGCAGGTGGACAGGGGGTTCTTCTGAGCAGTTCTTC. Encoded protein: CASRWTGGSSEQFF. The chain carries TRBV6-5 and TRBJ2-1; 10 nucleotides align to TRBD1. V gave up 6 bases and J gave up 9 bases; unmatched junction bases: 8. Germline CDR1 and CDR2: MNHEY and SVGAGI. This CDR3 comprises 14 residues.

This chain uses TRBV24-1 with TRBJ1-2; 7 positions match TRBD1. The CDR3 covers 16 residues. CDR1 and CDR2 from the germline V gene are KGHDR and SFDVKD. V lost 3 bases to trimming and J lost 2 bases; unmatched junction nucleotides: 8. The CDR3 DNA reads TGTGCCACCAGTGATCGGAGGGGGCGTGACAACTATGGCTACACCTTC. This sequence encodes CATSDRRGRDNYGYTF.

The chain joins TRBV18 to TRBJ2-2, with TRBD2 identical over 7 bases. The V gene end was trimmed by 6 bases and the J gene end by 0 bases; junction bases not matched to a gene: 10. The CDR3 is 17 amino acids. Looked up from germline, CDR1 is KGHSH and CDR2 is LQKENI. The CDR3 is CASSPWASGTNTGELFF. In nucleotides, the CDR3 is TGTGCCAGCTCCCCGTGGGCTAGCGGCACGAACACCGGGGAGCTGTTTTTT.

The J gene is TRBJ2-1, the V gene TRBV4-3, with 14 bases matching TRBD2. From germline, CDR1 is LGHNA and CDR2 YSLEER. With V trimmed by 1 base and J by 8 bases, 7 bases remained unmatched. The CDR3 has 17 residues. The CDR3 nucleotides are TGCGCCAGCAGCCAAGGGGGACTAGCGGGAGCGCGGTATGAGCAGTTCTTC. Translated, it gives CASSQGGLAGARYEQFF.

The V gene is TRBV24-1, the J gene TRBJ1-5, with a possible D match to TRBD1 (6 bases). The V end was cut by 5 bases, the J end by 9 bases, with 10 bases between. The CDR3 is 12 residues long. Germline-derived CDR1 and CDR2 are KGHDR and SFDVKD. The CDR3 sequence: CATSGDMPPQHF. For the CDR3, the DNA is TGTGCCACCAGTGGGGACATGCCGCCCCAGCATTTT.

The CDR3 region has the DNA TGTGCCAGTAGTCCCAGACAGCTTTACTACGAGCAGTACTTC. It is translated as CASSPRQLYYEQYF. The chain carries TRBV19 and TRBJ2-7, with D possibly being TRBD1 (5 bases). Trimming pared 5 bases from V and 3 bases from J, leaving 14 bases between. The CDR3 length is 14 residues. The V gene's germline CDR1 is LNHDA and CDR2 SQIVND (reference sequence).

This rearrangement joins TRBV5-1 to TRBJ2-7; 11 bases are shared with TRBD1. CDR3 length equals 19 residues. Germline trimming cut 4 bases from V and 3 bases from J; bases unmatched to any gene: 18. Germline V lookup: CDR1 SGHRS, CDR2 YFSETQ. The CDR3 nucleotides read TGCGCCAGCAGCCGTCGAGGACAGGGGGCCTCCGGAGCCCACTACGAGCAGTACTTC. Translated: CASSRRGQGASGAHYEQYF.

J is TRBJ2-7 and V is TRBV7-9, with TRBD2 matching over 8 bases. The germline V gene has CDR1 SEHNR and CDR2 FQNEAQ (reference sequence). V was clipped by 6 bases and J by 5 bases; unmatched bases: 3. This CDR3 spans 12 amino acids. CDR3 loop: CASRRGGNEQYF. CDR3 coding DNA: TGTGCCAGCAGACGCGGGGGGAACGAGCAGTACTTC.

This chain uses TRBV6-1 with TRBJ1-2; a weak D match, TRBD1 (5 bases). The germline V gene encodes CDR1 MNHNS and CDR2 SASEGT. Trimming stripped 3 bases from V and 8 bases from J, with 10 bases between. CDR3 size: 12 residues. The CDR3: CASSDRVSGYTF. DNA for the CDR3: TGTGCCAGCAGTGACAGGGTCAGCGGCTACACCTTC.

This chain links TRBV5-6 with TRBJ1-3; maybe TRBD1 (5 bases). Germline values: CDR1 SGHDT, CDR2 YYEEEE. The CDR3 consists of 16 residues. Between the trimmed V and J ends, which lost 3 bases and 0 bases, there was a span of 13 bases. CDR3 residues: CASSWGGASSGNTIYF. The CDR3 bases are TGTGCCAGCAGCTGGGGCGGCGCCAGCTCTGGAAACACCATATATTTT.

This sequence joins TRBV4-2 and TRBJ2-2; 11 nucleotides match TRBD1. From germline, CDR1 is LGHNA and CDR2 YNFKEQ. After removal of 5 bases from V and 4 bases from J, the junction contained 3 bases not matched to a gene. The length of the CDR3 is 15 residues. CDR3 nucleotides: TGTGCCAGCAGCAAGGGACAGGGGGGCACCGGGGAGCTGTTTTTT. Residues: CASSKGQGGTGELFF.

V and J are TRBV7-2 and TRBJ1-4, with D maybe TRBD1 (6 bases). This CDR3 spans 14 amino acids. V shed 4 bases and J shed 2 bases, with 8 bases lying between them. The germline CDR1 and CDR2 sequences are SGHTA and FQGNSA. The CDR3 spells CASSSRGTNEKLFF. The CDR3 bases are TGTGCCAGCAGCTCGAGGGGGACTAATGAAAAACTGTTTTTT. The full variable domain, rest sourced from reference TRBV7-2 and TRBJ1-4, is GAGVSQSPSNKVTEKGKDVELRCDPISGHTALYWYRQSLGQGLEFLIYFQGNSAPDKSGLPSDRFSAERTGGSVSTLTIQRTQQEDSAVYLCASSSRGTNEKLFFGSGTQLSVL.

This chain connects TRBV6-2 or TRBV6-3 to TRBJ2-1, with TRBD2 matching 7 bases. V was clipped by 3 bases and J by 3 bases; unmatched bases: 8. The CDR3 runs to 16 residues. Germline V gene data show CDR1 as MNHEY and CDR2 as SVGEGT. The CDR3 region has the DNA TGTGCCAGCAGTTATGTGTTTGGGACTAACTACAATGAGCAGTTCTTC. Protein: CASSYVFGTNYNEQFF.

In this sample, this clone turned up a few times. This sequence joins TRBV27 and TRBJ1-5, with a possible D match to TRBD1 (5 bases). V was shortened by 7 bases and J by 8 bases, with 18 bases between the two germline ends. The CDR3 has 14 residues. CDR1 and CDR2 from the germline V gene are MNHEY and SMNVEV (reference sequence). CDR3 in amino acids: CASMGLAGSEPQHF. The CDR3 DNA follows: TGTGCCAGCATGGGACTGGCAGGGAGTGAGCCCCAGCATTTT.

The rearrangement links TRBV2 to TRBJ1-1, with 9 bases lining up with TRBD1. The CDR3 is 16 amino acids. Germline-derived CDR1 and CDR2 are SNHLY and FYNNEI. V lost 5 bases, J lost 1 base, and 8 bases stayed unmatched. CDR3 sequence: CASSWDRDMGNTEAFF. In DNA, the CDR3 is TGTGCCAGCAGTTGGGACAGGGATATGGGGAACACTGAAGCTTTCTTT.